These T cell receptor beta chains were read from a single sample in a study of cytotoxic CD8 clonotypes in ibrutinib-treated CLL. Some clones are missing from TCRdb's copy, which holds only in-frame ones; the method was immunoSEQ multiplex PCR. The sample lists around 15,000 clones, about 60% occurring once. Sequencing used PBMCs, obtained before ibrutinib treatment. The receptor set was obtained from a human donor with chronic lymphocytic leukemia. CDR3s include the opening cysteine and the closing phenylalanine or tryptophan. A D gene is named only where the DNA matches it firmly. The size entry is marked missing in some rows and otherwise reads once, few, many or a size class.

v_call	j_call	clone_size	d_call	cdr3_nt	cdr3_aa
TRBV6-1	TRBJ2-1	NA	NA	TGTGCCAGCAGCTTTAGGGGGGTAAATGAGCAGTTCTTC	CASSFRGVNEQFF
TRBV5-1	TRBJ1-2	NA	TRBD1	TGCGCCAGCACCCAGACAGGGGTGAATGGCTACACCTTC	CASTQTGVNGYTF
TRBV2	TRBJ2-3	NA	NA	TGTGCCAGCAGTGAAGGGGGGCGCGGGAATACGCAGTATTTT	CASSEGGRGNTQYF
TRBV27	TRBJ2-3	NA	TRBD2	TGTGCCAGCAGTCCAGGCGGGAGTAGCACAGATACGCAGTATTTT	CASSPGGSSTDTQYF
TRBV29-1	TRBJ2-3	once	NA	TGCAGCGTTGAGCCCCATGGCACAGATACGCAGTATTTT	CSVEPHGTDTQYF
TRBV5-8	TRBJ2-5	NA	TRBD1	TGTGCCAGCAGCTTGGTTCCCGGACAGGGAATAGAGACCCAGTACTTC	CASSLVPGQGIETQYF
TRBV5-6	TRBJ2-7	NA	TRBD1	TGTGCCAGCAGCTTTTTTGGACAGGGGGAGGACGAGCAGTACTTC	CASSFFGQGEDEQYF
TRBV19	TRBJ2-3	NA	TRBD2	TGTGCCAGTAGTATGTCCCGCGGGGGGGCCGTCTGGGCAGATACGCAGTATTTT	CASSMSRGGAVWADTQYF
TRBV10-3	TRBJ1-5	once	NA	TGTGCCATCAGAAGCGGGAATCAGCCCCAGCATTTT	CAIRSGNQPQHF
TRBV29-1	TRBJ1-3	few	NA	TGCAGCGTCAGGGAAGGAGGAAACACCATATATTTT	CSVREGGNTIYF
TRBV7-6	TRBJ2-1	few	TRBD2	TGTGCCAGCAGCTCCGGGCTAGCGGGAGAAGACTCCTACAATGAGCAGTTCTTC	CASSSGLAGEDSYNEQFF
TRBV2	TRBJ2-1	NA	NA	TGTGCCAGCAGTGAATCAGGCGTTTACTACAATGAGCAGTTCTTC	CASSESGVYYNEQFF
TRBV7-6	TRBJ2-1	NA	NA	TGTGCCAGCAGCTTGAGGGGGGGCCATAATGAGCAGTTCTTC	CASSLRGGHNEQFF
TRBV5-8	TRBJ1-1	few	NA	TGTGCCAGCAGCTTGGGGGGTCAGGGGAGCACTGAAGCTTTCTTT	CASSLGGQGSTEAFF
TRBV28	TRBJ1-2	NA	NA	TGTGCCAGCAGTTTAATCTATGGCTACACCTTC	CASSLIYGYTF
TRBV7-7	TRBJ2-5	NA	NA	TGTGCCAGCAGCTTAGGGCCAGGGACGGGAGAGACCCAGTACTTC	CASSLGPGTGETQYF
TRBV19	TRBJ1-1	NA	NA	TGTGCCAGTAGTAACGACCCTGTGATAGAAGCTTTCTTT	CASSNDPVIEAFF
TRBV11-2	TRBJ1-4	NA	NA	TGTGCCAGCAGCTTAGGGCAGGGAGGTGAAAAACTGTTTTTT	CASSLGQGGEKLFF
TRBV28	TRBJ2-7	NA	NA	TGTGCCACCACAGACAGGAGCTACGAGCAGTACTTC	CATTDRSYEQYF
TRBV4-1	TRBJ2-7	NA	TRBD2	TGCGCCAGCAGCCCTTCGTTAGGACTAGCCTCCTACGAGCAGTACTTC	CASSPSLGLASYEQYF
TRBV13	TRBJ2-4	NA	TRBD2	TGTGCCAGCAGCTTAAGCCTGACTAGCGGGTTAGCCAAAAACATTCAGTACTTC	CASSLSLTSGLAKNIQYF
TRBV6-5	TRBJ2-1	NA	NA	TGTGCCAGCAGTGAAGCCCACAGGCTTGGTGAAGTCTTC	CASSEAHRLGEVF
TRBV6-5	TRBJ1-1	once	NA	TGTGCCAGCAGTTCGGCAGGGGCCACTGAAGCTTTCTTT	CASSSAGATEAFF
TRBV6-6	TRBJ2-7	NA	NA	TGTGCCAGCAGTAAAGCCCCCGACCGCGGCGAGCAGTACTTC	CASSKAPDRGEQYF
TRBV28	TRBJ1-3	NA	NA	TGTGCCAGCAGTATACACCCAGGGCTGCAGATACGAGGGTACACCATATATTTT	CASSIHPGLQIRGYTIYF
TRBV5-1	TRBJ2-2	NA	NA	TGCGCCAGCAGCTTGGAAAAGGGGGGCCTTTACACCGGGGAGCTGTTTTTT	CASSLEKGGLYTGELFF
TRBV15	TRBJ2-1	NA	TRBD2	TGTGCCACCAGCAGCTCCGGGACTAGCGGGCTTCGGATCAATGAGCAGTTCTTC	CATSSSGTSGLRINEQFF
TRBV11-3	TRBJ2-7	NA	NA	TGTGCCAGCAGCGCAGGGACCTCCTACGAGCAGTACTTC	CASSAGTSYEQYF
TRBV5-1	TRBJ2-3	few	TRBD2	TGCGCCAGCACCGACCTCCGGGACTACGGGTGGAGTTTT	CASTDLRDYGWSF
TRBV4-1	TRBJ2-1	NA	TRBD2	TGCGCCAGCAGCCGTAGACTAGCGGGGGACCTAGGTGAGCAGTTCTTC	CASSRRLAGDLGEQFF
TRBV28	TRBJ2-4	NA	NA	TGTGCCAGCAGTTTGTCGGTGGCAGGGCGGGCCAAAAACATTCAGTACTTC	CASSLSVAGRAKNIQYF
TRBV10-1	TRBJ1-4	NA	NA	TGCGCCAGCAGTGAGTTAAGGGGGAGGGCTATTAATGAAAAACTGTTTTTT	CASSELRGRAINEKLFF
TRBV5-1	TRBJ1-4	NA	TRBD1	TGCGCCAGCAGCAAGGACAGGCCAGAAAAACTGTTTTTT	CASSKDRPEKLFF
TRBV5-5	TRBJ1-2	NA	NA	TGTGCCAGCAGCTTGACAGGGTCGAGCTATGGCTACACCTTC	CASSLTGSSYGYTF
TRBV6-5	TRBJ2-1	NA	NA	TGTGCCAGCAGTCCCGCCTACAATGAGCAGTTCTTC	CASSPAYNEQFF
TRBV15	TRBJ2-2	NA	TRBD2	TGTGCCACCAGCAGAGATTCCTTAGCGGGGGTAACCGGGGAGCTGTTTTTT	CATSRDSLAGVTGELFF
TRBV30	TRBJ2-1	NA	TRBD2	TGTGCCTGGAGTGTATCGTTCTCGGGGGAGGGGCAAGAGCAGTTCTTC	CAWSVSFSGEGQEQFF
TRBV5-1	TRBJ1-2	NA	TRBD1	TGCGCCAGCAGCTCGCCGGGACAGGATCTCAATGGCTACACCTTC	CASSSPGQDLNGYTF
TRBV6-5	TRBJ1-1	NA	NA	TGTGCCAGCAGTGGGAACACTGAAGCTTTCTTT	CASSGNTEAFF
TRBV6-5	TRBJ2-5	NA	TRBD2	TGTGCCAGCAGTGTACGGCTAGCGGGAGAGACCCAGTACTTC	CASSVRLAGETQYF
TRBV6-4	TRBJ2-3	few	NA	TGTGCCAGCAGCGACAGGCCACCAGATACGCAGTATTTT	CASSDRPPDTQYF
TRBV5-1	TRBJ2-3	NA	NA	TGCGCCAGCAGCGGGGGAGATACGCAGTATTTT	CASSGGDTQYF
TRBV23-1	TRBJ1-5	NA	TRBD1	TGCGCCAGCGGCCAACAGGGGGCGTTTGGGGGGCCCCAGCATTTT	CASGQQGAFGGPQHF
TRBV7-9	TRBJ1-2	few	TRBD1	TGTGCCGGACGAGGTGCCGGGACAGGGGACTATGGCTACACCTTC	CAGRGAGTGDYGYTF
TRBV5-1	TRBJ1-1	NA	NA	TGCGCCAGCACGGGAGACAGTTTGAGGAACACTGAAGCTTTCTTT	CASTGDSLRNTEAFF
TRBV7-8	TRBJ2-7	NA	TRBD2	TGTGCCAGCAGCCTTCAGCGGGAGAAAGCCTACGAGCAGTACTTC	CASSLQREKAYEQYF
TRBV28	TRBJ2-2	NA	NA	TGTGCCAGCAGTTTATCCGTGGGCGGGGAGCTGTTTTTT	CASSLSVGGELFF
TRBV6-6	TRBJ2-5	NA	NA	TGTGCCAGTCCCTCCCCGGACCAAGAGACCCAGTACTTC	CASPSPDQETQYF
TRBV2	TRBJ1-4	few	TRBD1	TGTGCCAGCATCTGGAACAGGGGGAATGAAAAACTGTTTTTT	CASIWNRGNEKLFF
TRBV28	TRBJ2-1	NA	TRBD2	TGTGCCAGCAGTTTATGGCTAGCGGGAGGGGGTGAGCAGTTCTTC	CASSLWLAGGGEQFF